This T cell receptor beta chain derives from a study of naive and memory T cell subsets. Germline loops: CDR1 SEHNR, CDR2 FQNEAQ (reference sequence). The CDR3 spans 15 residues. The ends lost 6 bases at V and 7 bases at J; junction bases unmatched: 10. Whole-study findings and limits: Naive and memory repertoire findings lacked a ground truth for validation. Over 90% of naive TCR sequences appeared only once after error correction, unlike memory subsets. Diversity fell and Gini index rose from naive through CM, EM, EMRA. Naive repertoires, especially CD8, held a few larger clonotypes, possibly memory cells re-expressing CD45RA. Expression changes during T cell differentiation may affect RNA-based TCR counts.

The beta constant-region primer was an equimolar mix of two oligonucleotides covering TRBC1 and TRBC2. Nested alpha and beta constant-region primers with the SP2 primer drove four PCR rounds on ligated cDNA. MiXCR was run by TCRdb on the UMI-ligation and nested PCR reads, yielding one entry per CDR3 protein. The data contain over 110,000 distinct CDR3 sequences, approximately 20% of them seen just once; the ten biggest clones take up roughly 0.68%. As for this clonotype: The antigen is undetermined.

J is TRBJ1-1 and V is TRBV7-9, with 11 bases aligning to TRBD1. The sequence derives from a human donor in good health. The sequencing input was naive CD8+ T cells from blood. CDR3 sequence reads: CASRDGGQGANEAFF. The CDR3 DNA follows: TGTGCCAGCAGAGATGGCGGACAGGGGGCGAATGAAGCTTTCTTT.